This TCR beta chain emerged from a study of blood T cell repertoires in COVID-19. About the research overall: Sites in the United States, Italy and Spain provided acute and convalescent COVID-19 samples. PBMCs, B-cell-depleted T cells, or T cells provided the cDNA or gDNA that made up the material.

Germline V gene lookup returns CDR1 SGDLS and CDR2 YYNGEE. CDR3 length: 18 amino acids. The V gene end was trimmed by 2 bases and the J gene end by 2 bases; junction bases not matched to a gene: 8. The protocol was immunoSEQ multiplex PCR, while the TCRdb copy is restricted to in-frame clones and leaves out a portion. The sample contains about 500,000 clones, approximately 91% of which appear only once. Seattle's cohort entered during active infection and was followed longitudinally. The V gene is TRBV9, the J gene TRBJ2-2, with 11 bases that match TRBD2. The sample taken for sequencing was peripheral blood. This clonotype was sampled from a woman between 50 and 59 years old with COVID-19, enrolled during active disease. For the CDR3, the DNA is TGTGCCAGCAGCGTTCTAGCGGGGGGAATAACTAACACCGGGGAGCTGTTTTTT. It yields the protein CASSVLAGGITNTGELFF.